These 28 T cell receptor beta chains share one sample of origin, sequenced in a study of shared clonotypes between healthy human individuals. Using immunoSEQ multiplex PCR, the repertoire was profiled, and TCRdb retains in-frame clones only, with some absent. The sample has around 2.5 million clones, 80% to 95% seen once; the top ten hold approximately 0.35%. Sequencing used naive CD4+ T cells from PBMCs. Subset noted: CD45RA+ positively selected. The receptors were sampled from a man between 18 and 35 years old in good health. Some clones in this sample may be carry-over from other donors' samples.

V is TRBV6-1 and J is TRBJ2-1; 12 bases agree with TRBD2. The germline V gene has CDR1 MNHNS and CDR2 SASEGT. The J segment lost 15 bases and the V segment lost 2 bases, leaving 17 bases of the junction unmatched. The CDR3 runs 17 residues. CDR3 in amino acids: CASSEPHLAGGPLGPFF. In DNA, the CDR3 is TGTGCCAGCAGTGAACCCCACCTAGCGGGAGGGCCCTTGGGTCCGTTCTTC.

The chain carries TRBV25-1 and TRBJ1-1; a weak D match, TRBD1 (5 bases). CDR3 length: 17 residues. Germline values: CDR1 MGHDK, CDR2 SYGVNS. The V end lost 2 bases, the J end lost 7 bases, and 23 bases lay between the germline ends. Here the CDR3 reads CASSEQEGPPRMGEAFF. CDR3 DNA sequence: TGTGCCAGCAGTGAACAGGAGGGGCCCCCGAGAATGGGTGAAGCTTTCTTT.

The chain employs TRBV9 and TRBJ1-1; no clear D gene. The V gene's germline CDR1 is SGDLS and CDR2 YYNGEE. Trimming took off 4 bases at V and 3 bases at J, with 13 bases between the two ends. This CDR3 contains 14 residues. This CDR3 reads CASSPHGSDTEAFF. CDR3 nucleotides: TGTGCCAGCAGCCCCCATGGCTCGGACACTGAAGCTTTCTTT.

V gene TRBV4-1 combines with J gene TRBJ2-3; D gene uncertain. This CDR3 spans 17 amino acids. Deletions cut 5 bases from V and 0 bases from J, with 18 bases between. The germline gives CDR1 MGHRA, CDR2 YSYEKL. The DNA for the CDR3 is TGCGCCAGCAGCTTACTCCCCCCGACTGTGAGCACAGATACGCAGTATTTT. Translated, it gives CASSLLPPTVSTDTQYF.

A note on this clone: The sample holds other DNA sequences that translate to the same CDR3. The V and J genes are TRBV18 and TRBJ1-1; D perhaps matches TRBD1 (5 bases). This CDR3 spans 14 amino acids. Per the germline V gene, CDR1 is KGHSH and CDR2 is LQKENI. The V end was cut by 2 bases, the J end by 2 bases, with 9 bases between. The CDR3 DNA reads TGTGCCAGCTCACCAAGACAGCTTAACACTGAAGCTTTCTTT. Translation gives CASSPRQLNTEAFF.

The rearrangement links TRBV18 to TRBJ1-1; 7 bases fit TRBD1. Germline values: CDR1 KGHSH, CDR2 LQKENI. This CDR3 comprises 16 residues. The V segment lost 1 base and the J segment 4 bases; nucleotides outside the gene matches: 9. The CDR3 nucleotides read TGTGCCAGCTCACCACGTGTACAGGGGCAGGGCACTGAAGCTTTCTTT. It yields the protein CASSPRVQGQGTEAFF.

This clone was recorded once. Within the sample, other DNA sequences also encode this same CDR3. The chain uses TRBV18 and TRBJ1-1; unclear D gene. Trimming took off 1 base at V and 7 bases at J, with 7 bases between the two ends. Germline V gene data show CDR1 as KGHSH and CDR2 as LQKENI. This CDR3 region has 12 residues. CDR3 protein: CASSPQGDEAFF. The CDR3 DNA sequence: TGTGCCAGCTCACCACAGGGCGATGAAGCTTTCTTT.

CDR3 sequence: CASSADGSSSYEQYF. In nucleotides, the CDR3 is TGTGCCAGCAGCGCAGACGGGAGTTCCTCCTACGAGCAGTACTTC. The chain has TRBV9 and TRBJ2-7, with D possibly matching TRBD2 (6 bases). Germline V lookup: CDR1 SGDLS, CDR2 YYNGEE. The CDR3 has 15 residues. V was pared by 3 bases and J by 0 bases, with 13 bases between.

In DNA form, the CDR3 reads TGTGCCAGCAGTAATATAGAGTTAGAGAACACTGAAGCTTTCTTT. As protein: CASSNIELENTEAFF. The genes are TRBV2 and TRBJ1-1; no reliable D call. Germline CDR1 reads SNHLY; CDR2 reads FYNNEI. Trimming removed 5 bases at V and 1 base at J, with 14 bases between. This CDR3 has 15 residues.

This clone was seen more than once but under ten times. V is TRBV2 and J is TRBJ1-2; the D is unclear. V lost 0 bases to trimming and J lost 8 bases, with 10 bases between them. The CDR3 spans 13 residues. CDR1 and CDR2 (germline): SNHLY, FYNNEI. The chain's CDR3 is CASSEAHGGGYTF. The CDR3, as DNA: TGTGCCAGCAGTGAAGCGCATGGAGGAGGCTACACCTTC.

Concerning this clone itself: This sample includes further DNA sequences coding for the same CDR3. The V gene is TRBV5-1, the J gene TRBJ2-5, with D perhaps matching TRBD2 (6 bases). Between the trimmed V and J ends, which lost 7 bases and 4 bases, there was a span of 11 bases. Germline-derived CDR1 and CDR2 are SGHRS and YFSETQ. This CDR3 spans 12 amino acids. In DNA form, the CDR3 reads TGCGCCAGCTCTCGGGGAGGAGAGACCCAGTACTTC. As protein: CASSRGGETQYF.

The chain combines TRBV6-5 with TRBJ1-5; D call uncertain. From germline, CDR1 is MNHEY and CDR2 SVGAGI. V lost 2 bases, J lost 4 bases, and 9 bases lay in between. The CDR3 length is 14 residues. The CDR3 region has the DNA TGTGCCAGCAGTTACCGCAGAGTAAATCAGCCCCAGCATTTT. Encoded protein: CASSYRRVNQPQHF.

V gene TRBV9 combines with J gene TRBJ2-7; TRBD1 might be the D (5 bases). Trimming removed 1 base at V and 4 bases at J, with 18 bases between. This CDR3 region has 16 residues. In germline, CDR1 is SGDLS, CDR2 YYNGEE. CDR3 sequence reads: CASSVSSRPQGYEQYF. For the CDR3, the DNA is TGTGCCAGCAGCGTAAGTAGCCGACCCCAGGGTTACGAGCAGTACTTC.

The rearrangement links TRBV28 to TRBJ2-1; D unresolved. There are 11 residues in the CDR3. With 6 bases removed from V and 8 bases from J, the gap between germline ends came to 8 bases. Germline lookup yields CDR1 MDHEN and CDR2 SYDVKM. The CDR3 coding sequence is TGTGCCAGCAGCACCAGAGATGAGCAGTTCTTC. This translates into CASSTRDEQFF.

The V gene is TRBV5-4, the J gene TRBJ2-1, with D possibly being TRBD1 (5 bases). Per the germline V gene, CDR1 is SGHNT and CDR2 is YYREEE (reference sequence). The CDR3 runs to 13 residues. Trimming took 3 bases from V and 4 from J, leaving 8 bases between them. CDR3 DNA sequence: TGTGCCAGCAGCTCGGACACTTACAATGAGCAGTTCTTC. The encoded protein is CASSSDTYNEQFF.

This rearrangement joins TRBV28 to TRBJ1-3; D not resolved. V lost 6 bases, J lost 0 bases, and 9 bases lay in between. The CDR3 is 14 amino acids. Germline CDR1 reads MDHEN; CDR2 reads SYDVKM. The CDR3 DNA reads as TGTGCCAGCAGATCAACCATCTCTGGAAACACCATATATTTT. Its translation: CASRSTISGNTIYF.

This clone was observed a few times. V is TRBV18 and J is TRBJ1-2; 8 positions match TRBD1. Germline-derived CDR1 and CDR2 are KGHSH and LQKENI. CDR3 size: 14 residues. The junction had 7 bases not matched to a gene; V was cut back by 6 bases and J by 4 bases. Here the CDR3 DNA reads TGTGCCAGCTCCCCGGGACAGGCCGTCTATGGCTACACCTTC. Its protein product is CASSPGQAVYGYTF.

The chain links TRBV27 to TRBJ1-1; possibly TRBD1 for D (5 bases). Germline assignment: CDR1 MNHEY and CDR2 SMNVEV (reference sequence). The CDR3 loop spans 14 amino acids. V shed 5 bases and J shed 6 bases, with 16 bases lying between them. The CDR3 DNA is TGTGCCAGCAGTCACCGAGACAGAGGGTCTGAAGCTTTCTTT. It translates to CASSHRDRGSEAFF.

This clone was recorded a few times. This sample includes further DNA sequences coding for the same CDR3. This chain uses TRBV9 with TRBJ2-1; 8 bases match TRBD2. The CDR3 totals 15 residues. Per the germline V gene, CDR1 is SGDLS and CDR2 is YYNGEE. Trimming took 5 bases from V and 0 from J; bases not matched to a gene: 4. CDR3 DNA: TGTGCCAGCAGTGCCAGCGGGAGCTCCTACAATGAGCAGTTCTTC. Translating it yields CASSASGSSYNEQFF.

The CDR3 reads CASSQSGVRTEAFF. The CDR3 DNA reads as TGTGCCAGCAGCCAATCCGGGGTGAGGACTGAAGCTTTCTTT. The genes are TRBV16 and TRBJ1-1; unclear D gene. There are 14 residues in the CDR3. The V and J ends lost 0 bases and 5 bases respectively, with 10 bases between them. CDR1 is KGHSY and CDR2 is FQNENV in the germline V gene.

V gene TRBV27 combines with J gene TRBJ2-7; 8 bases line up with TRBD1. With 8 bases clipped from V and 3 bases from J, the junction kept 15 bases outside the gene matches. Germline CDR1 is MNHEY and CDR2 is SMNVEV (reference sequence). This CDR3 spans 16 amino acids. The CDR3 region is CASGLDRVGYLYEQYF. Here the CDR3 DNA reads TGTGCCAGCGGCCTGGACAGGGTTGGCTACCTCTACGAGCAGTACTTC.

The V and J genes are TRBV27 and TRBJ2-6; tentatively, D is TRBD1 (6 bases). Germline V gene data show CDR1 as MNHEY and CDR2 as SMNVEV (reference sequence). This CDR3 region has 15 residues. Trimming removed 6 bases from V and 0 bases from J, with 9 bases in between. The CDR3 nucleotides are TGTGCCAGCAGCTGGGGGCGCTCTGGGGCCAACGTCCTGACTTTC. Residues: CASSWGRSGANVLTF.

The V call is TRBV7-9, the J call TRBJ2-1; D is tentatively TRBD1 or TRBD2 (5 bases each). The CDR3 loop spans 15 amino acids. V lost 6 bases, J lost 6 bases, and 18 bases lay in between. CDR1 SEHNR and CDR2 FQNEAQ come from the germline V gene (reference sequence). The CDR3 DNA sequence: TGTGCCAGCAGTTCCTTGGGGACCTTAAGCAATGAGCAGTTCTTC. Protein sequence: CASSSLGTLSNEQFF.

This chain uses TRBV18 with TRBJ2-1, with 7 positions matching TRBD1. V trimming: 1 base; J trimming: 1 base; junction bases outside the gene matches: 7. This CDR3 has 17 amino acids. CDR1 is KGHSH and CDR2 is LQKENI in the germline V gene. CDR3 in amino acids: CASSPLRGQGSYNEQFF. CDR3 in DNA: TGTGCCAGCTCACCACTGAGGGGGCAAGGGTCCTACAATGAGCAGTTCTTC.

This sequence joins TRBV25-1 and TRBJ1-1; 7 positions match TRBD1. The length of the CDR3 is 15 residues. From germline, CDR1 is MGHDK and CDR2 SYGVNS. The V and J ends lost 2 bases and 1 base, in that order; junction bases with no gene match: 4. CDR3 bases: TGTGCCAGCAGTGAACCGCGACAGGGGAACACTGAAGCTTTCTTT. It translates to CASSEPRQGNTEAFF.

The CDR3 DNA reads TGTGCCAGCAGCCCTGGGGGACCTGGAAACACCATATATTTT. It encodes CASSPGGPGNTIYF. The chain combines TRBV5-5 with TRBJ1-3; possible D gene TRBD1, 5 bases. The V gene lost 4 bases and the J gene lost 2 bases, with 10 bases spanning the gap. The CDR3 runs to 14 residues. Germline-derived CDR1 and CDR2 are SGHKS and YYEKEE (reference sequence).

This clone was observed a single time. The gene calls are TRBV27 and TRBJ2-3, with 12 bases aligning to TRBD2. The germline gives CDR1 MNHEY, CDR2 SMNVEV (reference sequence). With V trimmed by 6 bases and J by 1 base, 5 bases remained unmatched. The CDR3 is made up of 16 amino acids. CDR3 sequence: CASRRLAGARTDTQYF. CDR3 nucleotide sequence: TGTGCCAGCAGACGACTAGCGGGAGCACGCACAGATACGCAGTATTTT.

The chain carries TRBV28 and TRBJ2-1; 11 bases are a match to TRBD1. The CDR3 consists of 14 residues. Germline loops: CDR1 MDHEN, CDR2 SYDVKM. V lost 2 bases and J lost 8; bases outside the gene matches: 2. The CDR3 coding sequence is TGTGCCAGCAGTTTAGGGACAGGGGGGTATGAGCAGTTCTTC. It is translated as CASSLGTGGYEQFF.